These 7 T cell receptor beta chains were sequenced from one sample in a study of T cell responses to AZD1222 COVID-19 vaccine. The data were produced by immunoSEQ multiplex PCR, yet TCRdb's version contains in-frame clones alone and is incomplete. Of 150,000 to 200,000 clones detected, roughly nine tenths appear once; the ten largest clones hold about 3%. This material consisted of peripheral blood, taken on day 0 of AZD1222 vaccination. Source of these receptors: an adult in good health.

The CDR3 nucleotides read TGTGCCAGCAGTTACGACAGGGCCCTCTCCTACGAGCAGTACTTC. Amino acids: CASSYDRALSYEQYF. This chain connects TRBV6-5 to TRBJ2-7; 7 bases align to TRBD1. The CDR3 length is 15 residues. Germline loops: CDR1 MNHEY, CDR2 SVGAGI. Trimming cost V 2 bases and J 0 bases; bases outside gene matches: 4.

The DNA of the CDR3 is TGTGCCCGAAACTCGGGTAAAGGGTTGACGTACTGGGATGGCTACACCTTC. Its translation is CARNSGKGLTYWDGYTF. The rearrangement joins TRBV30 to TRBJ1-2; no reliable D call. Germline V lookup: CDR1 GTSNPN, CDR2 SVGIG (reference sequence). Trimming shortened V by 8 bases and J by 6 bases, and 31 bases separated the two germline ends. The CDR3 consists of 17 residues.

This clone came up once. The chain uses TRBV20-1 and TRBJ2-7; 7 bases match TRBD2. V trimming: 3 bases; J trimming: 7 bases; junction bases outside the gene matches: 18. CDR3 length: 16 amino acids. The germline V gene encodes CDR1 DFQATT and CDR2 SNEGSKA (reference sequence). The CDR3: CSASIRRETALGEQYF. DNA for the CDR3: TGCAGTGCTAGTATACGGCGGGAGACCGCTCTAGGGGAGCAGTACTTC.

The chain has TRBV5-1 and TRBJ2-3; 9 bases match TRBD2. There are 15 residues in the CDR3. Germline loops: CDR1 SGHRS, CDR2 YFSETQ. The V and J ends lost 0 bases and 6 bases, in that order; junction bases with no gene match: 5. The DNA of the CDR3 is TGCGCCAGCAGCTTGGTCTCTAGCGGGGCGGATACGCAGTATTTT. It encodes CASSLVSSGADTQYF.

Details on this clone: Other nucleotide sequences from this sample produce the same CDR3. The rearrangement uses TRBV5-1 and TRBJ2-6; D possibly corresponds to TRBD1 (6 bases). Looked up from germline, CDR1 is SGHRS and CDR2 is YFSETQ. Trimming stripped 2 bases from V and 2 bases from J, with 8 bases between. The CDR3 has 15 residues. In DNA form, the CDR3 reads TGCGCCAGCAGCTTAGGGGGACCTGGGGCCAACGTCCTGACTTTC. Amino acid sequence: CASSLGGPGANVLTF.

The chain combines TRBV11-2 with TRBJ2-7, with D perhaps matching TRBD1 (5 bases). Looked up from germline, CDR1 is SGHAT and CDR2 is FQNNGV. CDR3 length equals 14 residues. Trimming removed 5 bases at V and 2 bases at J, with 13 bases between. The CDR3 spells CASSRDGRAYEQYF. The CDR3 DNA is TGTGCCAGCAGCCGCGACGGCAGGGCCTACGAGCAGTACTTC.

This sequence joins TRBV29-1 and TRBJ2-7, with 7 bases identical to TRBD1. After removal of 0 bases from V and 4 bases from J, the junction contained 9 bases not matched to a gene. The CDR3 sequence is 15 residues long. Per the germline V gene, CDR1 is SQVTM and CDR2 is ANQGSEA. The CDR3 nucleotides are TGCAGCGTTGAAGAAGATAGGGGGCTTACATACGAGCAGTACTTC. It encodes CSVEEDRGLTYEQYF.